This T cell receptor beta chain is from a study of glioma-infiltrating T cells. This clonotype showed up many times. Its antigen is unknown. Using RNA template, CDR3s of TCR alpha and beta were amplified with iRepertoire arm-PCR. Tissue mRNA or PBMC total RNA, roughly 100-400 ng, went into one-step reverse transcription and amplification. In TCRdb, the multiplex PCR reads were re-called with MiXCR into one record per CDR3 protein. This table has some 99,000 distinct CDR3 sequences, about 25% appearing once. The germline V gene has CDR1 LGHNA and CDR2 YNFKEQ. With 0 bases removed from V and 1 base from J, the gap between germline ends came to 11 bases. The CDR3 has 16 residues. General observations from the study: Only very few CDR3 sequences appeared in both tissue and blood.

The chain links TRBV4-2 to TRBJ2-3, with D perhaps matching TRBD2 (6 bases). The source of this sequence is a human donor with low-grade glioma or glioblastoma, undergoing nonglioma brain surgery, or in good health (not recorded which). What was sequenced was glioma tissue, nonneoplastic brain tissue, or PBMCs (not recorded which). The CDR3 reads CASSQDGRGGTDTQYF. Here the CDR3 DNA reads TGTGCCAGCAGCCAAGATGGGCGGGGAGGCACAGATACGCAGTATTTT.